The entry that follows covers one T cell receptor beta chain sequence. The CDR3 has 18 residues. With 0 bases clipped from V and 6 bases from J, the junction kept 12 bases outside the gene matches. CDR1 SGDLS and CDR2 YYNGEE come from the germline V gene. This sample was taken from a study of blood T cell repertoires in COVID-19. As for the study in general: The study drew acute and convalescent COVID-19 samples from the United States, Italy and Spain. From T cells, B-cell-depleted T cells, or PBMCs came the material, which was cDNA or gDNA.

As originally analysed: Scientists estimated how many nucleated cells there were by amplifying reference gene primers. Produced via immunoSEQ multiplex PCR; TCRdb's table is partial and in-frame only. The DNA gave D and trimming, while V, J and clone size come from that table. The table records 150,000 to 180,000 clones, 65% to 85% of them present only once. Sequenced input: peripheral blood. This chain joins TRBV9 and TRBJ2-1, with 10 bases matching TRBD1. The sequence derives from a woman aged 80 or older with acute or convalescent COVID-19. The CDR3 DNA follows: TGTGCCAGCAGCGTAGACCCCTCCTCGGGACAGGGGCTCAATGAGCAGTTCTTC. This codes for CASSVDPSSGQGLNEQFF.